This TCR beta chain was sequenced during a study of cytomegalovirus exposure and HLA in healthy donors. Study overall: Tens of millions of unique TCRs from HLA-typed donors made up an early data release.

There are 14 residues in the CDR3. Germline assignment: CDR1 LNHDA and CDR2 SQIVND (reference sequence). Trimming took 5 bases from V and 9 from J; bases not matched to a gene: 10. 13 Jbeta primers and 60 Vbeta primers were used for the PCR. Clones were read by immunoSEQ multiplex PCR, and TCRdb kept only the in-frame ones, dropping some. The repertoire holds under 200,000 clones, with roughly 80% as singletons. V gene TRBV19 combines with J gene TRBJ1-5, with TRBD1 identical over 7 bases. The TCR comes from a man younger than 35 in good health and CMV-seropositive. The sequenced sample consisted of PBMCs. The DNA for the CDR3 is TGTGCCAGTAGTTCAGGGACAGACGTTTGGCCCCAGCATTTT. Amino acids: CASSSGTDVWPQHF.